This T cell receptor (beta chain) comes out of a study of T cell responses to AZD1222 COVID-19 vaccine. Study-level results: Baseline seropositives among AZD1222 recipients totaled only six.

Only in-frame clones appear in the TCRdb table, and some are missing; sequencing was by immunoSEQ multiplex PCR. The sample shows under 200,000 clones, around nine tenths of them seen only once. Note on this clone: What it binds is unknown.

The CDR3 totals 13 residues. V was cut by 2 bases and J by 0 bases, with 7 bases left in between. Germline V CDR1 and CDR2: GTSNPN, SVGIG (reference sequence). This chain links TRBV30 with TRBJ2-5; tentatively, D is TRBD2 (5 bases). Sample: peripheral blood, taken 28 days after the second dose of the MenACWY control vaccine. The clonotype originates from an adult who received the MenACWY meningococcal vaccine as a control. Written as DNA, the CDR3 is TGTGCCTGGAGTAGAGGGTACCAAGAGACCCAGTACTTC. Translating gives CAWSRGYQETQYF.